The present T cell receptor beta chain was sequenced within a study of T-cell reconstitution after alpha-beta-depleted transplantation in children. Study-level findings and limits: It was reported that alpha-beta T cells came from several hundred expanded graft clones (about two months after transplant). The origin of high day-60 TCRbeta diversity in some patients lay in surviving recipient T cells and thymic progenitors. T-cell counts and diversity were attributed mostly to newly produced T cells one year after transplant.

Germline lookup yields CDR1 DFQATT and CDR2 SNEGSKA (reference sequence). V was clipped by 5 bases and J by 0 bases; unmatched bases: 6. The CDR3 covers 15 residues. A library of TCRbeta sequences, prepared with unique molecular identifiers, was generated. Each CDR3 protein is one row after TCRdb ran MiXCR on the PCR reads. Of around 440,000 distinct CDR3 sequences detected, 15% to 20% appear once; the ten largest clones hold about 32%. Note on this clonotype: Its cognate antigen is unknown.

The material sequenced was PBMCs, mostly from graft donor cells, taken 360 days after TCRalphabeta/CD19-depleted stem cell transplant. The genes are TRBV20-1 and TRBJ2-7; 11 nucleotides agree with TRBD2. The TCR sequence derives from a boy younger than two who had a stem cell transplant for Wiskott-Aldrich syndrome, so the T cells may come from the graft donor. The CDR3 sequence is CSAPRLAGSSYEQYF. CDR3 in DNA: TGCAGTGCTCCTAGACTAGCGGGGAGCTCCTACGAGCAGTACTTC.